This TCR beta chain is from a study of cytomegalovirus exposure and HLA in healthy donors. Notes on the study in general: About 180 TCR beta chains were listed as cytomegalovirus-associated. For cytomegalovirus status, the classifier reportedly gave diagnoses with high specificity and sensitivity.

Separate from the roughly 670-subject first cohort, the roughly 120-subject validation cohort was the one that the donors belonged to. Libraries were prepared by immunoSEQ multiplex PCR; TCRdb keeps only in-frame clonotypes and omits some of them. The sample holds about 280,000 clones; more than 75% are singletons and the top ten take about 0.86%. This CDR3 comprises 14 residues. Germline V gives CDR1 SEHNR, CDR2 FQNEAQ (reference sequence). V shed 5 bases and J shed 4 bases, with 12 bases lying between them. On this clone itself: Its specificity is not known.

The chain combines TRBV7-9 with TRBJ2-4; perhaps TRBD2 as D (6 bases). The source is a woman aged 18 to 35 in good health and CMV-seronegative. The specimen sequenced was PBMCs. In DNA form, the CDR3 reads TGTGCCAGCAGCCGTGTAGCGGAAAAAAACATTCAGTACTTC. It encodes CASSRVAEKNIQYF.